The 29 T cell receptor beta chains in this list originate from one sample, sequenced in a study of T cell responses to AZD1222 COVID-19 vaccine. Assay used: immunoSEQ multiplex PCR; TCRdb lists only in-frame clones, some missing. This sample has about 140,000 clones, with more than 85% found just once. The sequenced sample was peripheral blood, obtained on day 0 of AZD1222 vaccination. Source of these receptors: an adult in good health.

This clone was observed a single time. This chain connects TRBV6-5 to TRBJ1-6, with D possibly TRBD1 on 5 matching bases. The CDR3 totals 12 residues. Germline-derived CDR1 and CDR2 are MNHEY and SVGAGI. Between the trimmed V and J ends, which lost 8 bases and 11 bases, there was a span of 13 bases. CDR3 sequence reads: CASGHSGPPLHF. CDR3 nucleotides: TGTGCCAGCGGCCATTCAGGGCCACCCCTCCACTTT.

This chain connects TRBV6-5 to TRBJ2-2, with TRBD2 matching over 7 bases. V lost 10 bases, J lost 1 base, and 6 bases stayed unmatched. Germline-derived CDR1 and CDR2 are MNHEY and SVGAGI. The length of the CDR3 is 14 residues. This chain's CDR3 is CATSSGLNTGELFF. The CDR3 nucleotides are TGTGCCACCTCTAGCGGACTGAACACCGGGGAGCTGTTTTTT.

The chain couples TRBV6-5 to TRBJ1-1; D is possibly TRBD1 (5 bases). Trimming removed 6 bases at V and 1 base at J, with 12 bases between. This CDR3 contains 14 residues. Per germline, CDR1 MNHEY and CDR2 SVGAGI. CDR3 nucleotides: TGTGCCAGCAGACCCGCGGGGGAGAACACTGAAGCTTTCTTT. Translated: CASRPAGENTEAFF.

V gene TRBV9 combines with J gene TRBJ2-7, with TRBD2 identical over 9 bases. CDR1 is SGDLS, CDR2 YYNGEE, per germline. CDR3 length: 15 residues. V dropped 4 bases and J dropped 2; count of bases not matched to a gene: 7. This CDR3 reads CASSYAGTSTYEQYF. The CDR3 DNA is TGTGCCAGCAGCTATGCTGGGACTAGCACCTACGAGCAGTACTTC.

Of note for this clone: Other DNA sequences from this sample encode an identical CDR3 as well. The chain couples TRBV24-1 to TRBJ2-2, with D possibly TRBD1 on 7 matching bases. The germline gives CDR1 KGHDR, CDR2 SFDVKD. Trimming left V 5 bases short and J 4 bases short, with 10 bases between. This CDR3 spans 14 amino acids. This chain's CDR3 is CATSVQGGTGELFF. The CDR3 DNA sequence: TGTGCCACCAGTGTCCAGGGGGGCACCGGGGAGCTGTTTTTT.

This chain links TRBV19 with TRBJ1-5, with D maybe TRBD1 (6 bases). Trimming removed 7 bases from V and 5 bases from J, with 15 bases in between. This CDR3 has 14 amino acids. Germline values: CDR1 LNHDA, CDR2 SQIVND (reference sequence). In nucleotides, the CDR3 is TGTGCCAGTACCCTGCGGGGGGGCGATCAGCCCCAGCATTTT. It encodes CASTLRGGDQPQHF.

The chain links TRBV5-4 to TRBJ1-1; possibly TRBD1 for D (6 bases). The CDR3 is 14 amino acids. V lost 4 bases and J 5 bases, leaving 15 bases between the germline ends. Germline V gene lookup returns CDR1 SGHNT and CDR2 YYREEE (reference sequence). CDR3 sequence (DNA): TGTGCCAGCAGCGCTACAGGGAGGAGGACTGAAGCTTTCTTT. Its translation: CASSATGRRTEAFF. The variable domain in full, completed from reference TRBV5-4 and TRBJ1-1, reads ETGVTQSPTHLIKTRGQQVTLRCSSQSGHNTVSWYQQALGQGPQFIFQYYREEENGRGNFPPRFSGLQFPNYSSELNVNALELDDSALYLCASSATGRRTEAFFGQGTRLTVV.

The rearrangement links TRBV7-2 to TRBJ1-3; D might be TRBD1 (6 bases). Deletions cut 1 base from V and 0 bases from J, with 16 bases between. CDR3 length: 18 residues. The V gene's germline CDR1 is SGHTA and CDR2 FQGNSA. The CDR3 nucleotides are TGTGCCAGCAGCTTAGTCTTCGGACAGTTGAGCTCTGGAAACACCATATATTTT. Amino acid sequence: CASSLVFGQLSSGNTIYF.

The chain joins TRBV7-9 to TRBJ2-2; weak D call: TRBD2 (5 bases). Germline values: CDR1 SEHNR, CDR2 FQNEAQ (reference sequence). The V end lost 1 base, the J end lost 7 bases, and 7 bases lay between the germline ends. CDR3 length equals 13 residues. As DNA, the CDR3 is TGTGCCAGCAGCTTAGGAGGGTACGGGGAGCTGTTTTTT. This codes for CASSLGGYGELFF.

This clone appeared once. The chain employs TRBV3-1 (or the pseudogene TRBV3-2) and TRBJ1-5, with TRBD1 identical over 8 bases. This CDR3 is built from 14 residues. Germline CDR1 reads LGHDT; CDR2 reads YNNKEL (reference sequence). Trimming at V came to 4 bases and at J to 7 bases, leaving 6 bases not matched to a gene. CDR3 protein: CASSPSQGDQPQHF. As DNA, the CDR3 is TGTGCCAGCAGCCCGTCACAGGGGGACCAGCCCCAGCATTTT.

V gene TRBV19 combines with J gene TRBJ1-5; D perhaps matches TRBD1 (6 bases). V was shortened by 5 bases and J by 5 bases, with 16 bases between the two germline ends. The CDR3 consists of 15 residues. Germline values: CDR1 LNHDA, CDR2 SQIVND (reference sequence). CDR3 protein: CASSLKSRGYQPQHF. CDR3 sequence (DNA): TGTGCCAGTAGTTTGAAGTCCAGGGGATATCAGCCCCAGCATTTT. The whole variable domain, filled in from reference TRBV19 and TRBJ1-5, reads DGGITQSPKYLFRKEGQNVTLSCEQNLNHDAMYWYRQDPGQGLRLIYYSQIVNDFQKGDIAEGYSVSREKKESFPLTVTSAQKNPTAFYLCASSLKSRGYQPQHFGDGTRLSIL.

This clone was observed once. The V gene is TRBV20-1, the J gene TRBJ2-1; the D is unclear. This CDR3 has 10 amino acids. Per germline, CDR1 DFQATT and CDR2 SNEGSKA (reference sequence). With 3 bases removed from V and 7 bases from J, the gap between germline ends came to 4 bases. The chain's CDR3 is CSASRNEQFF. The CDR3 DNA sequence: TGCAGTGCTAGCCGAAATGAGCAGTTCTTC.

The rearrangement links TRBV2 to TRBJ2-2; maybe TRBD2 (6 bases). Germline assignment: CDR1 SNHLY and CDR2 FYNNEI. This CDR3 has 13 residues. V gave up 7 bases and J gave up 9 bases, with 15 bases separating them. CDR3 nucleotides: TGTGCCAGCACGGACTACCCCCACCGGGAGCTGTTTTTT. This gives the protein CASTDYPHRELFF.

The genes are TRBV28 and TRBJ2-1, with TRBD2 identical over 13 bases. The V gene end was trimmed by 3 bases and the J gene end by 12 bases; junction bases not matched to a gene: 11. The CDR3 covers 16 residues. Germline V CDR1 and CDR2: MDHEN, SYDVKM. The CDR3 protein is CASSLLTSGGAGGQFF. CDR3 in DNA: TGTGCCAGCAGTTTGCTTACTAGCGGGGGGGCCGGCGGGCAGTTCTTC. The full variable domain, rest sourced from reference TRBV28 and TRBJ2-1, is DVKVTQSSRYLVKRTGEKVFLECVQDMDHENMFWYRQDPGLGLRLIYFSYDVKMKEKGDIPEGYSVSREKKERFSLILESASTNQTSMYLCASSLLTSGGAGGQFFGPGTRLTVL.

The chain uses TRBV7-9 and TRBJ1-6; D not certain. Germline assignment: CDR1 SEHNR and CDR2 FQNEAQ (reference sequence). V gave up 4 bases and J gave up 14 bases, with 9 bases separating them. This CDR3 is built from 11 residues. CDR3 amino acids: CASSSKRTLHF. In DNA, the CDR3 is TGTGCCAGCAGCTCGAAGAGAACCCTCCACTTT. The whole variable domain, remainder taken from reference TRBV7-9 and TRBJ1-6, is DTGVSQNPRHKITKRGQNVTFRCDPISEHNRLYWYRQTLGQGPEFLTYFQNEAQLEKSRLLSDRFSAERPKGSFSTLEIQRTEQGDSAMYLCASSSKRTLHFGNGTRLTVT.

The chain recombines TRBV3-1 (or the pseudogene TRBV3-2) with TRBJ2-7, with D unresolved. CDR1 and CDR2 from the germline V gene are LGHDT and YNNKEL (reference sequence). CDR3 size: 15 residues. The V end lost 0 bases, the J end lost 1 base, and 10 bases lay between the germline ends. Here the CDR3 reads CASSQDRSRSYEQYF. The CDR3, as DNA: TGTGCCAGCAGCCAAGATAGGAGCCGATCCTACGAGCAGTACTTC.

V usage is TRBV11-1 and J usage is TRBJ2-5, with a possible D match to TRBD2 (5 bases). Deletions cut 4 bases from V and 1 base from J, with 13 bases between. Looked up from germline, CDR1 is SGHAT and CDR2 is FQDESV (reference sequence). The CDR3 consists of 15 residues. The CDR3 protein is CASSSQLGPQETQYF. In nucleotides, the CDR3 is TGTGCCAGCAGCTCCCAACTAGGGCCCCAAGAGACCCAGTACTTC.

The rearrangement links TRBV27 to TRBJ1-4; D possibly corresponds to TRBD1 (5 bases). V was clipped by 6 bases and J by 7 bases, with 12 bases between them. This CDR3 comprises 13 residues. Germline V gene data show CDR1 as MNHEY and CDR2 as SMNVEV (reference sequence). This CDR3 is CASRKRGFEKLFF. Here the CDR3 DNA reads TGTGCCAGCAGAAAGAGGGGCTTTGAAAAACTGTTTTTT.

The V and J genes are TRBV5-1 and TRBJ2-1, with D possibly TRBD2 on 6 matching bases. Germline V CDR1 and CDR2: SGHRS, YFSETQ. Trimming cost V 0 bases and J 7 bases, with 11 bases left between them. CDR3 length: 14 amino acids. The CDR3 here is CASSLGGTVNEQFF. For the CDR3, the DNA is TGCGCCAGCAGCTTGGGAGGGACTGTGAATGAGCAGTTCTTC. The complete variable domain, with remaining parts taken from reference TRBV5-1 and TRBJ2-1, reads KAGVTQTPRYLIKTRGQQVTLSCSPISGHRSVSWYQQTPGQGLQFLFEYFSETQRNKGNFPGRFSGRQFSNSRSEMNVSTLELGDSALYLCASSLGGTVNEQFFGPGTRLTVL.

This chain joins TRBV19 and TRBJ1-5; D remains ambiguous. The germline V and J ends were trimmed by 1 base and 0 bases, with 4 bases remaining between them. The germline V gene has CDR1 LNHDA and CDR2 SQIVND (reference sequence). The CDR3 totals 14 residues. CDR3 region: CASSIANSNQPQHF. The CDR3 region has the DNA TGTGCCAGTAGTATAGCAAATAGCAATCAGCCCCAGCATTTT.

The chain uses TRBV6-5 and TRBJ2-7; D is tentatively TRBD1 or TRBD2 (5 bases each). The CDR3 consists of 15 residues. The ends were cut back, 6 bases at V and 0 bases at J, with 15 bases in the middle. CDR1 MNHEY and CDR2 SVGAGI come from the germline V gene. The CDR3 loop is CASSEFGTHSYEQYF. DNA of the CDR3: TGTGCCAGCAGCGAGTTCGGGACCCACTCCTACGAGCAGTACTTC.

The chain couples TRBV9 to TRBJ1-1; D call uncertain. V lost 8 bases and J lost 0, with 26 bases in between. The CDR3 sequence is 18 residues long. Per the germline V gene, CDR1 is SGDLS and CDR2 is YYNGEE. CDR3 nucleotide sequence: TGTGCCAGACCTACCGCTTCCCTAAGTCCGTTCATGAACACTGAAGCTTTCTTT. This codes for CARPTASLSPFMNTEAFF.

CDR3 bases: TGTGCCAGCTCACCAATCATGGGTGGGGTCTCCTACGAGCAGTACTTC. Encoded protein: CASSPIMGGVSYEQYF. This chain links TRBV18 with TRBJ2-7, with no clear D. Germline lookup yields CDR1 KGHSH and CDR2 LQKENI. Deletions cut 2 bases from V and 0 bases from J, with 14 bases between. There are 16 residues in the CDR3.

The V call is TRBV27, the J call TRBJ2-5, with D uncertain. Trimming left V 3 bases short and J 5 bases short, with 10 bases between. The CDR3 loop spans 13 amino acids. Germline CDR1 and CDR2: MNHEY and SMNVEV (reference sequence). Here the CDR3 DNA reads TGTGCCAGCAGTTTGAGGAGATGGGAGACCCAGTACTTC. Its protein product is CASSLRRWETQYF.

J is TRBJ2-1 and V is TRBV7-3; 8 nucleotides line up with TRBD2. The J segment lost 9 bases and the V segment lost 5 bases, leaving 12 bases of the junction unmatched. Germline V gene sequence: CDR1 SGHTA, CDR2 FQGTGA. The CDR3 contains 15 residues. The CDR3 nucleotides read TGTGCCAGCAGCCCACAGCGGGAGCTATGGAGTGAGCAGTTCTTC. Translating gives CASSPQRELWSEQFF.

In DNA form, the CDR3 reads TGTGCCAGCAGTAGCGGGACTTACACCGGGGAGCTGTTTTTT. The encoded protein is CASSSGTYTGELFF. The V and J genes are TRBV27 and TRBJ2-2, with 7 bases matching TRBD2. Trimming took 5 bases from V and 3 from J; bases not matched to a gene: 3. The CDR3 extends over 14 amino acids. From germline, CDR1 is MNHEY and CDR2 SMNVEV (reference sequence).

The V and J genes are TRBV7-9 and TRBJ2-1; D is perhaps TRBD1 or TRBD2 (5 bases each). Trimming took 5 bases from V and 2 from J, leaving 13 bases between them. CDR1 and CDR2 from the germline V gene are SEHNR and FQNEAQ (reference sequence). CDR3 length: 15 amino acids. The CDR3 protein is CASSPRDPAYNEQFF. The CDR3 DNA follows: TGTGCCAGCAGCCCCCGGGACCCAGCCTACAATGAGCAGTTCTTC.

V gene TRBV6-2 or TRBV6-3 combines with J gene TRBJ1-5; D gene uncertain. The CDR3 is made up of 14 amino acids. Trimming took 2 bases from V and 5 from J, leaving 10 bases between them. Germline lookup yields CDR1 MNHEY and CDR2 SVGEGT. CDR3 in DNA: TGTGCCAGCAGTTACCGCGGATGGGATCAGCCCCAGCATTTT. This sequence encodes CASSYRGWDQPQHF.

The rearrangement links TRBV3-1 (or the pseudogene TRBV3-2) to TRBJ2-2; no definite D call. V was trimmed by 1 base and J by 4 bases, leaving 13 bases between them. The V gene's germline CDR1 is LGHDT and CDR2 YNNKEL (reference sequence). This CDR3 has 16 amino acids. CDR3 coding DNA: TGTGCCAGCAGCCAAGTGGTGCGTATGGGCACCGGGGAGCTGTTTTTT. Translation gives CASSQVVRMGTGELFF.